These T cell receptor beta chains were read from a single sample in a study of T-cell reconstitution after alpha-beta-depleted transplantation in children. TCRdb ran MiXCR on the PCR reads and lists one entry per CDR3 protein. This table has around 420,000 distinct CDR3 sequences, 16% appearing once. The starting material was PBMCs, mostly from graft donor cells, obtained 360 days after TCRalphabeta/CD19-depleted stem cell transplant. These TCRs come from a boy under two years old who had a stem cell transplant for Wiskott-Aldrich syndrome, so the T cells may come from the graft donor. Both conserved end residues are part of each CDR3. Each record gives: clone size, J gene, V gene, D gene, CDR3 protein, CDR3 DNA. A D gene is named only where the DNA matches it firmly. Expanded clones are given a class, and other clones once, few, many or no size at all.

>few|TRBJ2-3|TRBV29-1|TRBD2
CSAGGGTDTQYF
TGCAGCGCGGGGGGGGGAACAGATACGCAGTATTTT
>few|TRBJ2-3|TRBV27|TRBD2
CASSAPGGSTDTQYF
TGTGCCAGCAGTGCCCCGGGGGGGAGCACAGATACGCAGTATTTT
>few|TRBJ2-1|TRBV2|.
CASSETGAGNEQFF
TGTGCCAGCAGTGAAACGGGGGCAGGGAATGAGCAGTTCTTC
>.|TRBJ1-2|TRBV19|.
CASSIRAGYGYTF
TGTGCCAGTAGTATCCGGGCGGGCTATGGCTACACCTTC
>.|TRBJ1-2|TRBV29-1|.
CSVDDRTYGYTF
TGCAGCGTTGATGACAGGACCTATGGCTACACCTTC
>many|TRBJ2-1|TRBV29-1|TRBD1
CSVEGQGPYNEQFF
TGCAGCGTTGAGGGACAGGGGCCTTACAATGAGCAGTTCTTC
>few|TRBJ2-1|TRBV7-9|.
CASSLGQGWNEQFF
TGTGCCAGCAGCTTGGGGCAGGGGTGGAATGAGCAGTTCTTC
>.|TRBJ2-7|TRBV12-3/TRBV12-4|.
CASSLGGTNPYEQYF
TGTGCCAGCAGTTTGGGCGGAACAAACCCCTACGAGCAGTACTTC
>.|TRBJ1-6|TRBV2|TRBD1
CASSGSRTGHLAALHF
TGTGCCAGCAGTGGTTCCCGGACAGGCCACTTGGCAGCCCTCCACTTT
>many|TRBJ2-5|TRBV12-3/TRBV12-4|.
CASSRAPSRRTQYF
TGTGCCAGCAGTAGAGCCCCTAGTAGGAGGACCCAGTACTTC
>few|TRBJ1-4|TRBV20-1|TRBD1
CSAKARQGNEKLFF
TGCAGTGCAAAAGCGCGACAGGGAAACGAAAAACTGTTTTTT
>.|TRBJ2-5|TRBV10-3|.
CAISGGGGAETQYF
TGTGCCATCAGTGGGGGAGGGGGCGCGGAGACCCAGTACTTC
>.|TRBJ2-5|TRBV3-1|.
CASSQYEVQETQYF
TGTGCCAGCAGCCAATATGAGGTGCAAGAGACCCAGTACTTC
>.|TRBJ2-3|TRBV5-6|.
CASSLGQLFTDTQYF
TGTGCCAGCAGCTTGGGGCAGCTCTTCACAGATACGCAGTATTTT
>.|TRBJ2-2|TRBV29-1|.
CSGKSSGTGELFF
TGCAGCGGAAAATCGTCGGGCACCGGGGAGCTGTTTTTT
>.|TRBJ1-5|TRBV28|.
CASSLAGGGNQPQHF
TGTGCCAGCAGTTTAGCGGGCGGCGGCAATCAGCCCCAGCATTTT
>few|TRBJ1-2|TRBV5-1|TRBD1
CASSSGGNYGYTF
TGCGCCAGCAGCTCAGGGGGCAACTATGGCTACACCTTC
>few|TRBJ2-7|TRBV5-1|TRBD1
CASSYGQGANEQYF
TGCGCCAGCAGCTACGGACAGGGGGCCAACGAGCAGTACTTC
>few|TRBJ2-7|TRBV25-1|.
CASSQTAPGEQYF
TGTGCCAGCAGTCAGACCGCTCCTGGCGAGCAGTACTTC
>.|TRBJ2-4|TRBV1|.
CTSSLVGGKNIQYF
TGCACCAGCAGCCTCGTAGGGGGGAAAAACATTCAGTACTTC
>.|TRBJ2-1|TRBV10-3|TRBD2
CAISERASGRLTDEQFF
TGTGCCATCAGTGAACGAGCGAGCGGGAGGCTAACGGATGAGCAGTTCTTC
>.|TRBJ2-4|TRBV10-3|.
CAISPRGAENIQYF
TGTGCCATCTCCCCTCGGGGGGCCGAAAACATTCAGTACTTC
>.|TRBJ2-7|TRBV5-1|.
CASSVGPPGLSYEQYF
TGCGCCAGCAGCGTTGGCCCTCCGGGACTCTCCTACGAGCAGTACTTC
>.|TRBJ2-7|TRBV7-9|TRBD2
CASSPNPTSGDF
TGTGCCAGCAGCCCGAACCCGACTAGCGGAGACTTC
>few|TRBJ2-7|TRBV29-1|TRBD1
CSVVNTGTGTYEQYF
TGCAGCGTCGTTAATACCGGGACAGGTACCTACGAGCAGTACTTC
>.|TRBJ2-2|TRBV19|.
CASSRGRGELFF
TGTGCCAGTAGTAGGGGGCGCGGGGAGCTGTTTTTT
>.|TRBJ2-7|TRBV6-5|.
CASTSASDGVNEQYF
TGTGCCAGCACTTCGGCTAGCGATGGGGTCAACGAGCAGTACTTC
>.|TRBJ1-1|TRBV4-3|.
CASSQFVGNTEAFF
TGCGCCAGCAGCCAATTTGTGGGGAACACTGAAGCTTTCTTT
>.|TRBJ2-5|TRBV19|TRBD1
CASSGGQGPQETQYF
TGTGCCAGTAGTGGTGGACAGGGACCTCAAGAGACCCAGTACTTC
>few|TRBJ2-5|TRBV12-5|TRBD2
CASGSGRARPEETQYF
TGTGCTAGTGGTAGCGGGAGGGCCCGTCCGGAAGAGACCCAGTACTTC
>.|TRBJ2-4|TRBV3-1|TRBD1
CASSKYPGQKNIQYF
TGTGCCAGCAGCAAATACCCGGGACAGAAAAACATTCAGTACTTC
>.|TRBJ2-7|TRBV11-3|.
CASSFSTGVYEQYF
TGTGCCAGCAGCTTCTCGACAGGAGTCTACGAGCAGTACTTC
>few|TRBJ2-3|TRBV7-2|TRBD2
CASGDYFSTDTQYF
TGTGCCAGCGGGGACTACTTTAGCACAGATACGCAGTATTTT
>few|TRBJ2-6|TRBV6-5|TRBD1
CASSYSRQGGRSGANVLTF
TGTGCCAGCAGTTACTCTAGACAGGGGGGCAGGTCTGGGGCCAACGTCCTGACTTTC
>.|TRBJ2-3|TRBV5-6|.
CASSPAGSRTDTQYF
TGTGCCAGCAGCCCAGCCGGGTCCCGCACAGATACGCAGTATTTT
>many|TRBJ2-2|TRBV7-2|.
CASRGTTGELFF
TGTGCCAGCAGGGGAACGACCGGGGAGCTGTTTTTT
>few|TRBJ1-4|TRBV7-2|.
CASSLRPGVLNEKLFF
TGTGCCAGCAGCTTACGACCAGGAGTTCTTAATGAAAAACTGTTTTTT
>many|TRBJ2-1|TRBV20-1|TRBD1
CSARASDRRRGFF
TGCAGTGCTAGAGCGTCGGACAGGAGACGGGGGTTCTTC
>few|TRBJ2-1|TRBV12-3/TRBV12-4|TRBD2
CASTLPWGGDEQFF
TGTGCCAGTACGTTACCGTGGGGGGGGGATGAGCAGTTCTTC
>few|TRBJ2-1|TRBV5-1|.
CASSLVTGNEQFF
TGCGCCAGCAGCTTGGTTACGGGGAATGAGCAGTTCTTC